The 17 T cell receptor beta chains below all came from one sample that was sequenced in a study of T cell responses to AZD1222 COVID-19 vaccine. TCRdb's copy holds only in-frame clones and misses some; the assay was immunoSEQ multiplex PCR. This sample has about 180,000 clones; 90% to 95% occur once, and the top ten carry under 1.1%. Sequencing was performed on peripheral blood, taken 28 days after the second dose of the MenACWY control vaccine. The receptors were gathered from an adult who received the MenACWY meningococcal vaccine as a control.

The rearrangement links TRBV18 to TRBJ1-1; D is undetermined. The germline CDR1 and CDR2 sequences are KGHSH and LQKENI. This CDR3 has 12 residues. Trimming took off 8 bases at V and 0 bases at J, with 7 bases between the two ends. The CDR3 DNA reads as TGTGCCAGCGGACGTCTGAACACTGAAGCTTTCTTT. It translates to CASGRLNTEAFF. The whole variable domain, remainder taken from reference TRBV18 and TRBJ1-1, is NAGVMQNPRHLVRRRGQEARLRCSPMKGHSHVYWYRQLPEEGLKFMVYLQKENIIDESGMPKERFSAEFPKEGPSILRIQQVVRGDSAAYFCASGRLNTEAFFGQGTRLTVV.

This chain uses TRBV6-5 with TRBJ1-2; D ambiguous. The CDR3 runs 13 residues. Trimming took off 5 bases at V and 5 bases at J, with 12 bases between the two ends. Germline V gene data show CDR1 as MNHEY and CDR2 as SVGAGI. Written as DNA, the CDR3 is TGTGCCAGCAGTACCAGCCGGAGGTATGGCTACACCTTC. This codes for CASSTSRRYGYTF.

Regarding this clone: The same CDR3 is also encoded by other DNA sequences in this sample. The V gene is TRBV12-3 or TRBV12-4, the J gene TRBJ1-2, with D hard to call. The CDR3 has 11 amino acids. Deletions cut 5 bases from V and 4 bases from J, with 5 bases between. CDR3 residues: CASSSSYGYTF. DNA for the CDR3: TGTGCCAGCAGTAGTTCCTATGGCTACACCTTC.

The CDR3 spells CASMAGGYGYTF. The CDR3 DNA reads TGTGCCAGCATGGCAGGCGGCTATGGCTACACCTTC. The chain carries TRBV28 and TRBJ1-2, with D hard to call. V was pared by 7 bases and J by 4 bases, with 10 bases between. The CDR3 extends over 12 amino acids. Germline lookup yields CDR1 MDHEN and CDR2 SYDVKM.

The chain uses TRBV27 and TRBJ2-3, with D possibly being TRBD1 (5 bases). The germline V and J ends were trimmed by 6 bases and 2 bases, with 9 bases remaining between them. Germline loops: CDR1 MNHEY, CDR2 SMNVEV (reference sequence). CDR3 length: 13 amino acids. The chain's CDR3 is CASRQVFTDTQYF. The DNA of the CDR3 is TGTGCCAGCAGACAGGTATTCACAGATACGCAGTATTTT.

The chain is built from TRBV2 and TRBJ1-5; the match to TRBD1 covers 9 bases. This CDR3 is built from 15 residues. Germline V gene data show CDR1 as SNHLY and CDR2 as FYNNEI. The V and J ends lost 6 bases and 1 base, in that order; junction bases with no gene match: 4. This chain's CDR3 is CASRGQGVSNQPQHF. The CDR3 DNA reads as TGTGCCAGCAGGGGACAGGGAGTGAGCAATCAGCCCCAGCATTTT.

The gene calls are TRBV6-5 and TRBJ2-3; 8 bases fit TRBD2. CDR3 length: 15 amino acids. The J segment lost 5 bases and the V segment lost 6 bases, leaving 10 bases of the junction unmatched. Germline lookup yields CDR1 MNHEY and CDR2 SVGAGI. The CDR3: CASSWASGSGDTQYF. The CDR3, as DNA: TGTGCCAGCAGCTGGGCTAGCGGGTCGGGAGATACGCAGTATTTT.

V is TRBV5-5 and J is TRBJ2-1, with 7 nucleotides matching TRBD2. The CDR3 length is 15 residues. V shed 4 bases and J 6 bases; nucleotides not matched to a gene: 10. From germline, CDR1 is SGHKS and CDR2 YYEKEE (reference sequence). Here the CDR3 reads CASSRTGTILNEQFF. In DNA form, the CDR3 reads TGTGCCAGCAGCAGAACCGGGACTATACTCAATGAGCAGTTCTTC.

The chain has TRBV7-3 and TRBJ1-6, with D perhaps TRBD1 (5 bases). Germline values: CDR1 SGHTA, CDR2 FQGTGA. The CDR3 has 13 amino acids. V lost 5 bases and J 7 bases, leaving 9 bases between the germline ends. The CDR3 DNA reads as TGTGCCAGCAGCCGGGACCAAAATTCACCCCTCCACTTT. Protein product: CASSRDQNSPLHF.

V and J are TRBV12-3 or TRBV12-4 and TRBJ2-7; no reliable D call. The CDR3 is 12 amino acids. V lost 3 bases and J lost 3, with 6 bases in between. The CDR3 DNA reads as TGTGCCAGCAGTTTGATTGACTACGAGCAGTACTTC. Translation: CASSLIDYEQYF.

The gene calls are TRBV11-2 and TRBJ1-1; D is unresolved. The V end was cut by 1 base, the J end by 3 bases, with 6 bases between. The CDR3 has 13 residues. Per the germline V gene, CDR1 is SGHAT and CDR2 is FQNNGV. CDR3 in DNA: TGTGCCAGCAGCTTAGCGTCGTACACTGAAGCTTTCTTT. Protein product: CASSLASYTEAFF.

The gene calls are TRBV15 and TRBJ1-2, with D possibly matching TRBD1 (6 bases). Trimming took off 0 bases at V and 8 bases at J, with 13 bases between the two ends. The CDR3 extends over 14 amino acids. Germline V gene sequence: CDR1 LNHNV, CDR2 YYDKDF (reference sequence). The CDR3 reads CATSRDRRGAGYTF. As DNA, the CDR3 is TGTGCCACCAGCAGAGATCGGCGGGGGGCAGGCTACACCTTC. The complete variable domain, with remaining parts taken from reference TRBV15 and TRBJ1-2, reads DAMVIQNPRYQVTQFGKPVTLSCSQTLNHNVMYWYQQKSSQAPKLLFHYYDKDFNNEADTPDNFQSRRPNTSFCFLDIRSPGLGDTAMYLCATSRDRRGAGYTFGSGTRLTVV.

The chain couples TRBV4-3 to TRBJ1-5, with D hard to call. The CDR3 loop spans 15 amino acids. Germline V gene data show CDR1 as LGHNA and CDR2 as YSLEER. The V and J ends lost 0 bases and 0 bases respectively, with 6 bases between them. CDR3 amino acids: CASSQEQDSNQPQHF. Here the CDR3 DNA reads TGCGCCAGCAGCCAAGAGCAGGATAGCAATCAGCCCCAGCATTTT.

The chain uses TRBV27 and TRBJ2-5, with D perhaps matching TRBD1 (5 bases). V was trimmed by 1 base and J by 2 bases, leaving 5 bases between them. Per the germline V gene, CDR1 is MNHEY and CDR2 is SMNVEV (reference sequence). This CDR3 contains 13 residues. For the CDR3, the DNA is TGTGCCAGCAGTTTATACAGGCAAGAGACCCAGTACTTC. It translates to CASSLYRQETQYF.

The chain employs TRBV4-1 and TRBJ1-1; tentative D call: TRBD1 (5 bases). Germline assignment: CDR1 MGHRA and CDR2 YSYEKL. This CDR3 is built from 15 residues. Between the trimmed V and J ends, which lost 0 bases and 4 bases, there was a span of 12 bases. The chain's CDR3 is CASSQDPEGSTEAFF. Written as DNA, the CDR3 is TGCGCCAGCAGCCAAGATCCGGAGGGGAGCACTGAAGCTTTCTTT.

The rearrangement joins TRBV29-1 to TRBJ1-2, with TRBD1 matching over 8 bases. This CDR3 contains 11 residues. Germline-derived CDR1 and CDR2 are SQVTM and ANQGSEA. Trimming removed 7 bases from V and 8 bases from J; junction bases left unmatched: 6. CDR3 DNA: TGCAGCGCAGGACAGGGACGGGGCTACACCTTC. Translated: CSAGQGRGYTF.

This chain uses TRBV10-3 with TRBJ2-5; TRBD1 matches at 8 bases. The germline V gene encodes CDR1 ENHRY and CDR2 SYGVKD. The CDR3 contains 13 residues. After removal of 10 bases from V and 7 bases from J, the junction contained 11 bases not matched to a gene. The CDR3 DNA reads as TGTGCCACCACGACAGGGGAAACAGGGACCCAGTACTTC. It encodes CATTTGETGTQYF.